The clone carrying this T cell receptor (beta chain) was detected once. The sample belongs to a study of technical replicates of blood from a handful of donors. The table came from immunoSEQ multiplex PCR; TCRdb's copy has only in-frame clones and leaves some out. The sample has 65,000 to 85,000 clones, about 92% seen once. This CDR3 is built from 18 residues. CDR1 is SGHTA, CDR2 FQGTGA, per germline. Trimming at V came to 5 bases and at J to 4 bases, leaving 16 bases not matched to a gene. The chain joins TRBV7-3 to TRBJ2-7; 11 positions match TRBD2. The TCR comes from a human donor in good health. Sequenced: T cells isolated from PBMCs. The CDR3 loop reads CASSPMGLAGGIEYEQYF. CDR3 DNA sequence: TGTGCCAGCAGCCCCATGGGGCTAGCGGGAGGAATCGAATACGAGCAGTACTTC.